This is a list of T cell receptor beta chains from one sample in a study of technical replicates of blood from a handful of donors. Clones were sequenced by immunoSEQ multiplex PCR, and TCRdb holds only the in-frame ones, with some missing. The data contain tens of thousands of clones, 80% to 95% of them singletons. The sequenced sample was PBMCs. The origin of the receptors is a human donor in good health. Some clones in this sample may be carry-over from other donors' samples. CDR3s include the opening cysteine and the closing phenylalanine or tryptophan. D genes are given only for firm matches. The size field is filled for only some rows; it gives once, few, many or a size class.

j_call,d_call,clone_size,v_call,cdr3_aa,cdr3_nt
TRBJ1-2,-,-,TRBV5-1,CASSPAGPRQAGNGYTF,TGCGCCAGCAGTCCCGCAGGCCCCCGACAGGCCGGGAATGGCTACACCTTC
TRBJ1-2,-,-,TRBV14,CASSQEERANYGYTF,TGTGCCAGCAGCCAAGAGGAGAGAGCTAACTATGGCTACACCTTC
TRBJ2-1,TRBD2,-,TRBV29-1,CSVDIAGNNEQFF,TGCAGCGTTGATATAGCGGGGAACAATGAGCAGTTCTTC
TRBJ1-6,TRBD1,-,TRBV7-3,CASSLGTVNNSPLHF,TGTGCCAGCAGTCTAGGGACAGTCAATAATTCACCCCTCCACTTT
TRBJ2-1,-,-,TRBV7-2,CASSLGWGVKQFF,TGTGCCAGCAGCTTAGGATGGGGGGTGAAGCAGTTCTTC
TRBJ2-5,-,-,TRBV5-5,CASSLIDLETQYF,TGTGCCAGCAGCTTGATAGATCTGGAGACCCAGTACTTC
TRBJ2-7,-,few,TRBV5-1,CASSLAGLPYEQYF,TGCGCCAGCAGCTTGGCCGGACTCCCCTACGAGCAGTACTTC
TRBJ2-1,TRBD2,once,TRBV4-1,CASSQPAGVVSYNEQFF,TGCGCCAGCAGCCAACCGGCGGGAGTTGTGTCCTACAATGAGCAGTTCTTC
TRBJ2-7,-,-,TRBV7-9,CASSLEPRTYERYF,TGTGCCAGCAGCTTAGAACCCCGAACCTATGAGAGGTACTTC
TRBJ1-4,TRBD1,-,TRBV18,CASSVDRGEKLFF,TGTGCCAGCTCAGTCGACAGGGGGGAAAAACTGTTTTTT
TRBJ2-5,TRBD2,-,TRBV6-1,CASRTSGAQETQYF,TGTGCCAGCAGGACTAGCGGGGCTCAAGAGACCCAGTACTTC
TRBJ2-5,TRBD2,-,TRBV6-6,CASSQGLAGKETQYF,TGTGCCAGCAGTCAGGGACTAGCGGGAAAAGAGACCCAGTACTTC
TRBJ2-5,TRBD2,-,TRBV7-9,CASRTGTSGLETQYF,TGTGCCAGCAGAACCGGGACTAGCGGCCTGGAGACCCAGTACTTC
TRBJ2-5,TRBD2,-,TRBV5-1,CASSFSGGGETQYF,TGCGCCAGCAGCTTTAGCGGGGGTGGCGAGACCCAGTACTTC
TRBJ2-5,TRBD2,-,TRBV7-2,CASRHLAAFETQYF,TGTGCCAGCAGGCATCTAGCGGCCTTTGAGACCCAGTACTTC
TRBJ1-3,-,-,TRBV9,CASSVSRDTAQENTIYF,TGTGCCAGCAGCGTGAGCCGGGACACCGCTCAGGAAAACACCATATATTTT
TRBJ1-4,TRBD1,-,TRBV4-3,CASSHRGPTNEKLFF,TGCGCCAGCAGCCACAGGGGGCCTACTAATGAAAAACTGTTTTTT
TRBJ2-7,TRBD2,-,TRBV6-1,CASSAGLAGQNEQYF,TGTGCCAGCAGTGCGGGACTAGCGGGACAAAACGAGCAGTACTTC
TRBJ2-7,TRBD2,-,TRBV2,CASSESGLAYEQYF,TGTGCCAGCAGTGAATCCGGACTAGCCTACGAGCAGTACTTC
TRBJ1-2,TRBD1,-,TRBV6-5,CASSPDRILGYTF,TGTGCCAGCAGTCCGGACAGGATACTCGGCTACACCTTC
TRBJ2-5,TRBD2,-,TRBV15,CATSSPGLADQETQYF,TGTGCCACCAGCTCACCGGGACTAGCGGACCAAGAGACCCAGTACTTC
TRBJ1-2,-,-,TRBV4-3,CASSQETGHYGYTF,TGCGCCAGCAGCCAAGAGACAGGACATTATGGCTACACCTTC
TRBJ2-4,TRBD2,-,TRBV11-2,CASSPGLAGGPNIQYF,TGTGCCAGCAGCCCGGGACTAGCGGGAGGGCCAAACATTCAGTACTTC
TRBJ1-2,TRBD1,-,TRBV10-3,CAISGGQGAYGYTF,TGTGCCATCAGTGGGGGACAGGGGGCCTATGGCTACACCTTC
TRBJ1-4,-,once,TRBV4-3,CASSQDRGLPLFF,TGCGCCAGCAGCCAAGACCGGGGACTGCCCCTGTTTTTT
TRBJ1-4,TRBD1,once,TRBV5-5,CASSPGGGTVNEKLFF,TGTGCCAGCAGCCCTGGCGGTGGGACAGTCAATGAAAAACTGTTTTTT
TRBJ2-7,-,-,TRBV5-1,CASSLVPGQAYEQYF,TGCGCCAGCAGCTTGGTACCCGGACAAGCCTACGAGCAGTACTTC
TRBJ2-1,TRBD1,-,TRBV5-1,CASSLDRGAVGNEQFF,TGCGCCAGCAGCTTGGACAGGGGCGCTGTTGGGAATGAGCAGTTCTTC
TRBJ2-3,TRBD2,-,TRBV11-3,CASSLTSGSLVDTQYF,TGTGCCAGCAGCTTGACTAGCGGGAGTTTGGTAGATACGCAGTATTTT
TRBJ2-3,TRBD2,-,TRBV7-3,CASSLMGGNTDTQYF,TGTGCCAGCAGCTTAATGGGGGGGAACACAGATACGCAGTATTTT
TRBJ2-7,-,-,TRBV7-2,CASSLEVTAYEQYF,TGTGCCAGCAGCTTAGAGGTGACAGCCTACGAGCAGTACTTC